This TCR beta chain is drawn from a study of response to subunit inactivated influenza vaccine. Study outcomes and limitations: The authors suggested that every seasonal influenza vaccination recruits few new T cells.

Regarding this clonotype: Its specificity is not known.

After removal of 1 base from V and 4 bases from J, the junction contained 6 bases not matched to a gene. The CDR3 runs to 15 residues. Germline CDR1 SGHNT, CDR2 YYREEE (reference sequence). TCRdb reanalysed the RT-PCR reads using MiXCR and keeps one entry per CDR3 protein. The repertoire holds 150,000 or so distinct CDR3 sequences, with about 10% as singletons. Sequences were derived from CD8+ T cells sorted from PBMCs, sampled less than 30 months after vaccination. The clonotype comes from a man aged 45 to 75 who received an inactivated influenza vaccine. The rearrangement uses TRBV5-4 and TRBJ2-7; 9 bases fit TRBD2. CDR3 nucleotides: TGTGCCAGCAGCTTGATGGCGGGAGGGCCGTACGAGCAGTACTTC. This translates into CASSLMAGGPYEQYF. Full variable domain (remainder filled in from reference TRBV5-4 and TRBJ2-7): ETGVTQSPTHLIKTRGQQVTLRCSSQSGHNTVSWYQQALGQGPQFIFQYYREEENGRGNFPPRFSGLQFPNYSSELNVNALELDDSALYLCASSLMAGGPYEQYFGPGTRLTVT.